This passage covers 17 T cell receptor beta chains from one sample sequenced in a study of cytomegalovirus exposure and HLA in healthy donors. The table came from immunoSEQ multiplex PCR; TCRdb's copy has only in-frame clones and leaves some out. The data hold fewer than 200,000 clones, with roughly 80% observed a single time. The sequencing sample was made of PBMCs. These receptors were taken from a woman between 18 and 30 years old in good health and CMV-seropositive.

The genes are TRBV5-1 and TRBJ2-3; D is possibly TRBD2 (5 bases). Germline CDR1 is SGHRS and CDR2 is YFSETQ. The CDR3 extends over 15 amino acids. The V and J ends lost 2 bases and 2 bases respectively, with 12 bases between them. In nucleotides, the CDR3 is TGCGCCAGCAGCTTCGGAGCGGAAATCACAGATACGCAGTATTTT. As protein: CASSFGAEITDTQYF.

This clone occurred once. The V call is TRBV7-8, the J call TRBJ1-3; TRBD1 might be the D (5 bases). Trimming took 4 bases from V and 1 from J, leaving 14 bases between them. The germline CDR1 and CDR2 sequences are SGHVS and FQNEAQ. The CDR3 has 16 amino acids. In DNA form, the CDR3 reads TGTGCCAGCAGCTCAAGGGGTCCGGAGTCTGGAAACACCATATATTTT. Translation gives CASSSRGPESGNTIYF.

V gene TRBV7-6 combines with J gene TRBJ2-3; 13 bases are shared with TRBD2. Germline assignment: CDR1 SGHVS and CDR2 FNYEAQ. The CDR3 is 18 amino acids. V shed 5 bases, J shed 2 bases, and the junction held 10 bases outside the gene matches. The CDR3 sequence is CASSPVGTSGTNTDTQYF. The CDR3 DNA reads TGTGCCAGCAGCCCGGTCGGGACTAGCGGGACCAACACAGATACGCAGTATTTT.

This clone was recorded once. The chain recombines TRBV6-5 with TRBJ2-5; TRBD1 matches 12 bases. Losses at the gene ends were 6 bases for V and 1 base for J; bases not matched to a gene: 3. Per the germline V gene, CDR1 is MNHEY and CDR2 is SVGAGI. This CDR3 is built from 15 residues. The DNA of the CDR3 is TGTGCCAGCAGAAGGGACAGGGGGCTCCAAGAGACCCAGTACTTC. Translated, it gives CASRRDRGLQETQYF.

This clone turned up a few times. The CDR3 sequence: CANRRGASYNSPLHF. In DNA form, the CDR3 reads TGTGCCAACCGGAGGGGAGCCTCCTATAATTCACCCCTCCACTTT. The chain has TRBV6-5 and TRBJ1-6; D might be TRBD1 (5 bases). This CDR3 region has 15 residues. Germline-derived CDR1 and CDR2 are MNHEY and SVGAGI. V was cut by 10 bases and J by 0 bases, with 13 bases left in between.

The rearrangement uses TRBV6-6 and TRBJ1-6, with TRBD1 identical over 8 bases. The CDR3 length is 15 residues. The trim removed 5 bases at V and 7 bases at J, leaving 7 bases unmatched. Germline loops: CDR1 MNHNY, CDR2 SVGAGI (reference sequence). The chain's CDR3 is CASSDRGVGNSPLHF. CDR3 bases: TGTGCCAGCAGTGACAGGGGAGTGGGAAATTCACCCCTCCACTTT.

This chain connects TRBV7-9 to TRBJ1-1; possible D gene TRBD1, 5 bases. The V gene lost 6 bases and the J gene lost 4 bases, with 24 bases spanning the gap. The CDR3 runs to 17 residues. CDR1 and CDR2 (germline): SEHNR, FQNEAQ (reference sequence). The CDR3 spells CASRSKSPGGEGTEAFF. The CDR3 nucleotides read TGTGCCAGCAGATCTAAGTCGCCGGGGGGTGAAGGCACTGAAGCTTTCTTT.

This clone was seen just once. The chain carries TRBV11-3 and TRBJ2-5, with D possibly TRBD2 on 6 matching bases. Germline CDR1 reads SGHNT; CDR2 reads YENEEA. V lost 5 bases, J lost 2 bases, and 9 bases lay in between. CDR3 length equals 13 residues. The CDR3 region is CASSMRGQETQYF. The DNA for the CDR3 is TGTGCCAGCAGCATGCGGGGACAAGAGACCCAGTACTTC.

This clone was observed a handful of times. The chain joins TRBV19 to TRBJ1-5; maybe TRBD1 (6 bases). V lost 2 bases and J 4 bases, leaving 12 bases between the germline ends. Germline V gene data show CDR1 as LNHDA and CDR2 as SQIVND (reference sequence). CDR3 length: 15 residues. The CDR3 sequence: CASSIIKGENQPQHF. In DNA, the CDR3 is TGTGCCAGTAGTATAATTAAGGGGGAGAATCAGCCCCAGCATTTT.

This sequence joins TRBV7-9 and TRBJ2-1, with D uncertain. With 5 bases removed from V and 6 bases from J, the gap between germline ends came to 14 bases. Per germline, CDR1 SEHNR and CDR2 FQNEAQ (reference sequence). The CDR3 is 14 amino acids. CDR3 nucleotides: TGTGCCAGCAGCCCCGAAAAAGCCGGCAATGAGCAGTTCTTC. Translation: CASSPEKAGNEQFF.

The V call is TRBV11-2, the J call TRBJ2-1; TRBD1 aligns across 8 bases. This CDR3 region has 16 residues. Per the germline V gene, CDR1 is SGHAT and CDR2 is FQNNGV. The V gene end was trimmed by 6 bases and the J gene end by 6 bases; junction bases not matched to a gene: 13. CDR3 amino acids: CASRRSGLDRANEQFF. CDR3 nucleotides: TGTGCCAGCAGACGAAGCGGGTTGGACAGGGCCAATGAGCAGTTCTTC.

The chain couples TRBV6-1 to TRBJ2-7; 14 nucleotides agree with TRBD2. V trimming: 9 bases; J trimming: 7 bases; junction bases outside the gene matches: 8. The CDR3 loop spans 14 amino acids. The V gene's germline CDR1 is MNHNS and CDR2 SASEGT. CDR3 DNA: TGTGCCAGTGGGACTAGCGGGGGACAGGGGGAGCAGTACTTC. It codes for CASGTSGGQGEQYF.

DNA for the CDR3: TGTGCCAGCAGCGGCGGGACTAGCGGGGGCAAAAACATTCAGTACTTC. Translated, it gives CASSGGTSGGKNIQYF. The rearrangement links TRBV11-3 to TRBJ2-4; 14 positions agree with TRBD2. Trimming removed 5 bases from V and 3 bases from J; junction bases left unmatched: 3. The CDR3 sequence is 16 residues long. Germline CDR1 is SGHNT and CDR2 is YENEEA.

The chain links TRBV6-5 to TRBJ1-3; unclear D gene. The V and J ends lost 0 bases and 0 bases respectively, with 9 bases between them. The germline V gene has CDR1 MNHEY and CDR2 SVGAGI. The CDR3 totals 16 residues. The DNA for the CDR3 is TGTGCCAGCAGTTACTCGACCAGGCGCTCTGGAAACACCATATATTTT. Translation gives CASSYSTRRSGNTIYF.

V and J are TRBV5-1 and TRBJ2-1, with D tentatively TRBD1 (5 bases). The CDR3 is 18 residues long. V gave up 4 bases and J gave up 3 bases, with 23 bases separating them. Germline assignment: CDR1 SGHRS and CDR2 YFSETQ. The chain's CDR3 is CASSGGAMTVVGYNEQFF. The CDR3 nucleotides are TGCGCCAGCAGCGGCGGTGCCATGACAGTCGTGGGCTACAATGAGCAGTTCTTC. Variable domain in full (rest from reference TRBV5-1 and TRBJ2-1): KAGVTQTPRYLIKTRGQQVTLSCSPISGHRSVSWYQQTPGQGLQFLFEYFSETQRNKGNFPGRFSGRQFSNSRSEMNVSTLELGDSALYLCASSGGAMTVVGYNEQFFGPGTRLTVL.

This rearrangement joins TRBV18 to TRBJ2-2, with 7 nucleotides matching TRBD1. J was trimmed by 4 bases and V by 4 bases; bases with no gene match: 6. The CDR3 covers 15 residues. Looked up from germline, CDR1 is KGHSH and CDR2 is LQKENI. CDR3 DNA sequence: TGTGCCAGCTCACTCAACAGGGGACGCACCGGGGAGCTGTTTTTT. This encodes CASSLNRGRTGELFF.

This clone was detected only once. The V and J genes are TRBV6-1 and TRBJ1-4, with 9 bases aligning to TRBD1. Germline CDR1 MNHNS, CDR2 SASEGT. The CDR3 runs 16 residues. The V segment lost 4 bases and the J segment 8 bases; nucleotides outside the gene matches: 11. The CDR3 nucleotides are TGTGCCAGCAGTGCGATTAACAGGGGGCAGAGCGAAAAACTGTTTTTT. It codes for CASSAINRGQSEKLFF.